Listed below are T cell receptor beta chains from one sample, sequenced in a study of regulatory T cells in long-lasting Graves disease. From the multiplex PCR reads, TCRdb called clonotypes with MiXCR, one entry per CDR3 protein. This table holds almost 350,000 distinct CDR3 sequences, 15% to 20% found once. The starting material was peripheral blood mononuclear cells (PBMCs), obtained when the disease was refractory, from a patient treated with antithyroid drugs. The receptors were gathered from a female donor with Graves disease. CDR3s include the opening cysteine and the closing phenylalanine or tryptophan. Each record gives: clone size, D gene, V gene, J gene, CDR3 DNA, CDR3 protein. The D gene is left open where the match is weak. Expanded clones are given a class, and other clones once, few, many or no size at all.

few	NA	TRBV5-1	TRBJ1-1	TGCGCCAGCAGCTTGAAGGGAGACTCGGGCACTGAAGCTTTCTTT	CASSLKGDSGTEAFF
many	NA	TRBV11-2	TRBJ1-3	TGTGCCAGCAGCTTAGTCGGAGGGGCTGGAAACACCATATATTTT	CASSLVGGAGNTIYF
NA	NA	TRBV4-1	TRBJ2-3	TGCGCCAGCAGCCAAGTCAGGGATACGCAGTATTTT	CASSQVRDTQYF
NA	NA	TRBV12-3/TRBV12-4	TRBJ1-1	TGTGCCAGCAGCTTCCCCCGGGGGGCTAGTGAAGCTTTCTTT	CASSFPRGASEAFF
many	NA	TRBV20-1	TRBJ2-5	TGCAGTGCTACGAATCACCGGGAGACCCAGTACTTC	CSATNHRETQYF
few	NA	TRBV7-9	TRBJ1-1	TGTGCCAGCAGCTTAGGGGCCGGATACATGAACACTGAAGCTTTCTTT	CASSLGAGYMNTEAFF
NA	NA	TRBV5-1	TRBJ2-6	TGCGCCAGCAGCTTGGTTGCTCCCTCTGGGGCCAACGTCCTGACTTTC	CASSLVAPSGANVLTF
many	TRBD1	TRBV18	TRBJ2-4	TGTGCCAGCTCACCGACAGGGCCCAAAAACATTCAGTACTTC	CASSPTGPKNIQYF
NA	NA	TRBV20-1	TRBJ1-3	TGCAGTGCTAGAGCCGGGCAGGGTATCGGAAACACCATATATTTT	CSARAGQGIGNTIYF
few	NA	TRBV12-5	TRBJ1-1	TGTGCTAGTGGTCTGGGGGGTAGGGACACTGAAGCTTTCTTT	CASGLGGRDTEAFF
NA	TRBD1	TRBV20-1	TRBJ1-2	TGCAGTGCTCAGACAGGGGGCGCGATATATGGCTACACCTTC	CSAQTGGAIYGYTF
NA	TRBD2	TRBV2	TRBJ2-1	TGTGCCAGCAGTTTTGAGCGGGAGGACGAGCAGTTCTTC	CASSFEREDEQFF
many	NA	TRBV5-6	TRBJ1-2	TGTGCCAGCAGCTTGTTCGGCAGACCTAACTATGGCTACACCTTC	CASSLFGRPNYGYTF
NA	NA	TRBV20-1	TRBJ1-6	TGCAGTGCTAGAGATGCGGTCCTTCTGGAACGCCTCCACTTT	CSARDAVLLERLHF
many	TRBD1	TRBV7-9	TRBJ1-2	TGTGCCAGCAGCTTAGGTGGGGACAGGAATGGCTACACCTTC	CASSLGGDRNGYTF
many	NA	TRBV7-2	TRBJ1-2	TGTGCCAGCAGCTTAGTGGGGGGACATCTAGGTGGCTACACCTTC	CASSLVGGHLGGYTF
many	NA	TRBV28	TRBJ2-2	TGTACCAGCAGTTTGGAAGGGTGGTCCGGGGAGCTGTTTTTT	CTSSLEGWSGELFF
few	NA	TRBV18	TRBJ1-2	TGTGCCAGCTCACCATCTCCCCTTCTCCAACCGCGCTATGGCTACACCTTC	CASSPSPLLQPRYGYTF
many	TRBD2	TRBV6-1	TRBJ2-5	TGTGCCAGCACCACTAGCGGGGGCCCCCAAGAGACCCAGTACTTC	CASTTSGGPQETQYF
NA	NA	TRBV5-5	TRBJ2-4	TGTGCCAGCAGCACGGGAATTCTAGCCAAAAACATTCAGTACTTC	CASSTGILAKNIQYF
many	TRBD1	TRBV6-1	TRBJ2-5	TGTGCCAGCAGCGCGACAGGGTACCAAGAGACCCAGTACTTC	CASSATGYQETQYF
few	NA	TRBV20-1	TRBJ1-1	TGCAATGCTAGTCCCGGGGCAACTGACAACGCTGAAGCTTTCTTT	CNASPGATDNAEAFF
few	NA	TRBV9	TRBJ2-2	TGTGCCAGCAGCAGCCCCAAGTTCGCGAACACCGGGGAGCTGTTTTTT	CASSSPKFANTGELFF
many	NA	TRBV12-3/TRBV12-4	TRBJ2-4	TGTGCCAGCAGTGTCAGGGGCGTCGGCAAAAACATTCAGTACTTC	CASSVRGVGKNIQYF
many	NA	TRBV11-2	TRBJ2-7	TGTGCCAGCAGCTTAGATATATTTTTGGGGGTGCGACCCTACGAGCAGTACTTC	CASSLDIFLGVRPYEQYF
many	NA	TRBV29-1	TRBJ1-2	TGCAGCGTTGAAAGGGGTTACGAGGGCTACACCTTC	CSVERGYEGYTF
NA	TRBD1	TRBV20-1	TRBJ2-7	TGCAGTGCCGGGACAGGGCTCTCCCCCCCGTACTTC	CSAGTGLSPPYF
few	TRBD1	TRBV9	TRBJ1-3	TGTGCCAGCAGCGTAGCCCCGACAGGGACCCCTGGAAACACCATATATTTT	CASSVAPTGTPGNTIYF